The 9 T cell receptor beta chains below were found in one sample sequenced in a study of cytomegalovirus exposure and HLA in healthy donors. Primers included in the PCR were 60 Vbeta and 13 Jbeta primers. Sequenced by immunoSEQ multiplex PCR; TCRdb stores in-frame clones only, minus some. The sample has roughly 110,000 clones; around 75% are singletons. The sequencing sample was made of PBMCs. Receptor source: a male donor in good health and CMV-seropositive.

The genes are TRBV4-2 and TRBJ2-5, with a weak D call TRBD2 (6 bases). The CDR3 totals 16 residues. CDR1 LGHNA and CDR2 YNFKEQ come from the germline V gene. Trimming pared 1 base from V and 1 base from J, leaving 13 bases between. The CDR3 sequence: CASSQGISGIQETQYF. The CDR3 DNA reads as TGTGCCAGCAGCCAAGGAATTAGCGGAATCCAAGAGACCCAGTACTTC.

This chain connects TRBV7-2 to TRBJ2-1; 10 nucleotides match TRBD2. Germline CDR1 reads SGHTA; CDR2 reads FQGNSA. The J segment lost 4 bases and the V segment lost 5 bases, leaving 8 bases of the junction unmatched. The CDR3 has 16 residues. The CDR3 sequence is CASSPGAGGPYNEQFF. In DNA form, the CDR3 reads TGTGCCAGCAGCCCGGGAGCGGGAGGGCCTTACAATGAGCAGTTCTTC.

This clone was seen more than once but under ten times. J is TRBJ2-5 and V is TRBV7-9; 8 nucleotides match TRBD2. This CDR3 is built from 16 residues. Looked up from germline, CDR1 is SEHNR and CDR2 is FQNEAQ (reference sequence). V lost 2 bases, J lost 1 base, and 6 bases stayed unmatched. This CDR3 is CASSLFGGEVQETQYF. In DNA form, the CDR3 reads TGTGCCAGCAGCTTATTCGGGGGGGAAGTCCAAGAGACCCAGTACTTC.

The gene calls are TRBV7-2 and TRBJ2-3; 9 nucleotides align to TRBD2. V was clipped by 6 bases and J by 4 bases; unmatched bases: 5. Germline CDR1 reads SGHTA; CDR2 reads FQGNSA. The CDR3 length is 14 residues. CDR3 sequence: CASSPGGGADTQYF. CDR3 in DNA: TGTGCCAGCAGTCCCGGCGGGGGGGCAGATACGCAGTATTTT. The full variable domain, completed using reference TRBV7-2 and TRBJ2-3, is GAGVSQSPSNKVTEKGKDVELRCDPISGHTALYWYRQSLGQGLEFLIYFQGNSAPDKSGLPSDRFSAERTGGSVSTLTIQRTQQEDSAVYLCASSPGGGADTQYFGPGTRLTVL.

The genes are TRBV5-1 and TRBJ2-1; perhaps TRBD2 as D (7 bases). The CDR3 is made up of 18 amino acids. V was shortened by 3 bases and J by 0 bases, with 19 bases between the two germline ends. The germline gives CDR1 SGHRS, CDR2 YFSETQ. The CDR3 spells CASSSIGGGAPSYNEQFF. CDR3 nucleotides: TGCGCCAGCAGCTCCATAGGGGGAGGGGCACCCTCCTACAATGAGCAGTTCTTC.

The chain has TRBV4-1 and TRBJ2-1; 13 bases fit TRBD2. In germline, CDR1 is MGHRA, CDR2 YSYEKL. The trim removed 3 bases at V and 5 bases at J, leaving 1 base unmatched. The CDR3 sequence is 15 residues long. CDR3 sequence: CASSHGLAGDNEQFF. Written as DNA, the CDR3 is TGCGCCAGCAGCCACGGACTAGCGGGAGACAATGAGCAGTTCTTC.

The chain joins TRBV4-2 to TRBJ1-2, with D possibly matching TRBD1 (5 bases). CDR1 is LGHNA and CDR2 is YNFKEQ in the germline V gene. The V gene lost 2 bases and the J gene lost 8 bases, with 9 bases spanning the gap. This CDR3 region has 12 residues. This CDR3 is CASSQTKGGYTF. DNA of the CDR3: TGTGCCAGCAGCCAAACAAAGGGGGGCTACACCTTC.

The sample holds one count of this clone. The rearrangement links TRBV7-2 to TRBJ2-5; 8 bases line up with TRBD2. CDR1 SGHTA and CDR2 FQGNSA come from the germline V gene. Trimming cost V 8 bases and J 1 base; bases outside gene matches: 15. The CDR3 is 17 amino acids. In DNA, the CDR3 is TGTGCCAGCGGAGGGGAATGGCTAGCGGGCACCCAAGAGACCCAGTACTTC. Translation: CASGGEWLAGTQETQYF.

The chain couples TRBV28 to TRBJ2-7; 7 bases agree with TRBD1. Germline V gene sequence: CDR1 MDHEN, CDR2 SYDVKM. The CDR3 loop spans 14 amino acids. V lost 7 bases and J lost 0; bases outside the gene matches: 6. The CDR3 protein is CASNKQGSSYEQYF. CDR3 bases: TGTGCCAGCAATAAACAGGGGAGCTCCTACGAGCAGTACTTC.